The T cell receptor beta chain described here comes from a study of cytomegalovirus exposure and HLA in healthy donors. General study points: Analysis was performed later, and it showed HLA-associated TCR beta chains to be more clonally expanded than equally common others.

13 Jbeta primers and 60 Vbeta primers were used for the PCR. Sequenced by immunoSEQ multiplex PCR; TCRdb stores in-frame clones only, minus some. Here the sample spans under 200,000 clones, roughly 84% being singletons. CDR1 and CDR2 from the germline V gene are MNHEY and SMNVEV (reference sequence). The CDR3 length is 15 residues. Trimming stripped 5 bases from V and 2 bases from J, with 14 bases between. This clone has a handful of counts. Its specificity is not known. The TCR sequence derives from a man aged 45-60 years in good health and CMV-seropositive. The sample comprised PBMCs. V usage is TRBV27 and J usage is TRBJ2-3; the D gene is possibly TRBD1 (6 bases). The CDR3 sequence: CASSDRTAITDTQYF. CDR3 in DNA: TGTGCCAGCAGTGACCGGACAGCTATCACAGATACGCAGTATTTT.